A selection of T cell receptor beta chains follows, all from one sample in a study of CD8 T cells in Susac syndrome. TCRdb called the immunoSEQ multiplex PCR reads again in MiXCR, with one record for every CDR3 protein. The sample records some 200,000 distinct CDR3 sequences, around 95% being singletons. Sequencing was performed on CD8+ T cells from PBMCs. These receptors originate from a human donor with Susac syndrome. Both conserved end residues are part of each CDR3. Fields, in order: CDR3 length, V gene, clone size, D gene, J gene, CDR3 DNA, CDR3 protein. The D gene is left open where the match is weak. A row's size may be missing; if present it is once, few, many or a size class.

14	TRBV11-2	.	.	TRBJ1-2	TGTGCCAGCAGCTTAGGGGAGGGGATCTATGGCTACACCTTC	CASSLGEGIYGYTF
14	TRBV7-9	.	.	TRBJ2-1	TGTGCCAGCAGGCCGACTAGTTCTCCCAATGAGCAGTTCTTC	CASRPTSSPNEQFF
18	TRBV20-1	.	.	TRBJ1-5	TGCAGTGCTAGAGATCGGTCAGGGGCGTTTGGGGACAATCAGCCCCAGCATTTT	CSARDRSGAFGDNQPQHF
12	TRBV7-9	.	.	TRBJ1-6	TGTGCCAGCAGTTACCCTAATTCACCCCTCCACTTT	CASSYPNSPLHF
16	TRBV5-6	.	.	TRBJ2-2	TGTGCCAGCAGCTTGATGGGGGCACTGGACACCGGGGAGCTGTTTTTT	CASSLMGALDTGELFF
15	TRBV4-1	.	.	TRBJ2-1	TGCGCCAGCAGCCAAGAGGGACGGTCGATCAATGAGCAGTTCTTC	CASSQEGRSINEQFF
12	TRBV4-2	.	.	TRBJ2-1	TGTGCCAGCAGCCAAGTTCAAAATGAGCAGTTCTTC	CASSQVQNEQFF
14	TRBV13	.	.	TRBJ1-6	TGTGCCAGCACCTTAAAGGGGTGGAATTCACCCCTCCACTTT	CASTLKGWNSPLHF
13	TRBV20-1	.	.	TRBJ1-6	TGCAGTGCTAGGCCCGGGGGCTATTCACCCCTCCACTTT	CSARPGGYSPLHF
16	TRBV20-1	.	.	TRBJ1-5	TGCAGTGCTAGTGGAGGGGTTGTTGTTGGCAATCAGCCCCAGCATTTT	CSASGGVVVGNQPQHF
16	TRBV7-9	.	.	TRBJ1-1	TGTGCCAGCAGCTTAGATTATGTAATCGGGAACACTGAAGCTTTCTTT	CASSLDYVIGNTEAFF
13	TRBV29-1	.	.	TRBJ2-1	TGCAGCGTACCGACCCCCGACAGCCATGAGCAGTTCTTC	CSVPTPDSHEQFF
14	TRBV30	.	.	TRBJ1-1	TGTGCCTGGAGAGGGTTGAAAGTGGGCACTGAAGCTTTCTTT	CAWRGLKVGTEAFF
11	TRBV20-1	.	.	TRBJ1-3	TGCAGTGCTAGAGCCGAAAACACCATATATTTT	CSARAENTIYF
15	TRBV28	once	.	TRBJ2-3	TGTGCCAGCAGTGCCCGACTCTCCCCGGGGGATACGCAGTATTTT	CASSARLSPGDTQYF
11	TRBV5-1	.	.	TRBJ1-1	TGCGCCAGCAGGCGGGGGGGAGAAGCTTTCTTT	CASRRGGEAFF